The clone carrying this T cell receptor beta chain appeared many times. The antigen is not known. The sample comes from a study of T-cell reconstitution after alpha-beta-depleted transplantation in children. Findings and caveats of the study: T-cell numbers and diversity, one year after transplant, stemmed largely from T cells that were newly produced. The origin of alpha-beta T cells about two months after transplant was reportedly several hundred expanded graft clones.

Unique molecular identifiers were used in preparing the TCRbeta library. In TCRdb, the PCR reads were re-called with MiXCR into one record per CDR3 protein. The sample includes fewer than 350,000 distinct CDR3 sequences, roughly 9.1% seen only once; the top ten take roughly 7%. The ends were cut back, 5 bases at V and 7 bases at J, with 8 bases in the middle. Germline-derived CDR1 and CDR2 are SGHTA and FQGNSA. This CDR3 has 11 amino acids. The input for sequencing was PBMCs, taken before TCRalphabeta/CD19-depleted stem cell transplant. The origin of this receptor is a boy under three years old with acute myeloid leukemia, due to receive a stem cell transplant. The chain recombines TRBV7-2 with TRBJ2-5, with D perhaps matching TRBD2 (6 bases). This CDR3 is CASSPGVTQYF. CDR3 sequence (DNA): TGTGCCAGCAGCCCGGGGGTGACCCAGTACTTC.